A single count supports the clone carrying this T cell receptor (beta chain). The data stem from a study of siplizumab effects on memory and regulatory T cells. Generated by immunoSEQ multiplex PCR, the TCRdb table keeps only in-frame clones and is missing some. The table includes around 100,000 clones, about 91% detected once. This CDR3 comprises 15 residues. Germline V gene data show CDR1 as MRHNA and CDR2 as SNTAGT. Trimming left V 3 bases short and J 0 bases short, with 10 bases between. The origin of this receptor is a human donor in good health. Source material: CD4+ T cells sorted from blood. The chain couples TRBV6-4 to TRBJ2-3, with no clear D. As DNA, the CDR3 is TGTGCCAGCAGTGAATCCGCTTCTAGCACAGATACGCAGTATTTT. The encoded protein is CASSESASSTDTQYF.